This T cell receptor (beta chain) emerged from a study of T cells in Graves' hyperthyroidism and ophthalmopathy. Looking at the study overall: Peripheral blood was secured at the point of initial diagnosis, before any treatment. Whole-study results and caveats: In the analysis, a 13 V-J model separated ophthalmopathy from stable hyperthyroidism. Also found in blood were most expanded thyroid clonotypes above 0.001.

This clonotype has a count of ten or more. Its antigen is not identified. RNA transcripts gave rise to amplified TCR beta CDR3 regions. TCR CDR3 underwent first-round RT-PCR with the HTBI primer set. TCRdb ran MiXCR on the multiplex PCR reads and lists one entry per CDR3 protein. This sample has 350,000 to 500,000 distinct CDR3 sequences, with roughly 13% found just once. This CDR3 region has 13 residues. V was pared by 3 bases and J by 9 bases, with 12 bases between. In germline, CDR1 is KGHSH, CDR2 LQKENI. This TCR was recovered from a young woman with Graves' hyperthyroidism. V gene TRBV18 combines with J gene TRBJ2-1; a possible D gene is TRBD2 (6 bases). The sequencing sample was made of blood. CDR3 residues: CASSPEEGTEQFF. CDR3 DNA: TGTGCCAGCTCACCCGAGGAGGGGACTGAGCAGTTCTTC.